The rows below give T cell receptor beta chains drawn from one sample of a study of T cells after yellow fever vaccination. TCRdb reprocessed the 5' RACE reads with MiXCR, giving one entry per CDR3 protein. The repertoire holds some 400,000 distinct CDR3 sequences, with around a sixth as singletons. The sample in question was PBMCs, obtained before the yellow fever booster vaccination. These receptors all stem from a young man who received the YFV17D yellow fever vaccine. CDR3s include the opening cysteine and the closing phenylalanine or tryptophan. The order of the fields is D gene, J gene, V gene, clone size, CDR3 protein, CDR3 DNA. D genes are given only for firm matches. Size is omitted from some rows. Given values are once, few, many or a class for expanded clones.

.,TRBJ1-3,TRBV6-5,.,CASSPRTAAATIYF,TGTGCCAGCAGCCCTCGGACCGCCGCGGCCACCATATATTTT
.,TRBJ2-1,TRBV14,.,CASSQDDEQFF,TGTGCCAGCAGCCAAGATGATGAGCAGTTCTTC
.,TRBJ1-1,TRBV15,.,CATKSGEGGTEAFF,TGTGCCACCAAATCGGGGGAGGGAGGGACTGAAGCTTTCTTT
.,TRBJ2-7,TRBV19,.,CASSIDLNGPYEQYF,TGTGCCAGTAGTATAGATCTGAACGGCCCCTACGAGCAGTACTTC
TRBD2,TRBJ2-1,TRBV20-1,few,CSARDSGGDYYSYNEQFF,TGCAGTGCTAGAGATAGCGGGGGTGATTACTACTCCTACAATGAGCAGTTCTTC
.,TRBJ2-5,TRBV30,.,CAFGIRVRETQYF,TGTGCCTTTGGTATTAGAGTTAGAGAGACCCAGTACTTC
.,TRBJ2-1,TRBV4-1,.,CASSLVDSSNEQFF,TGCGCCAGCAGCCTCGTAGACAGCTCCAATGAGCAGTTCTTC
.,TRBJ1-1,TRBV12-3/TRBV12-4,many,CASSFFDRRTEAFF,TGTGCCAGCAGTTTCTTTGACAGACGCACTGAAGCTTTCTTT
.,TRBJ1-3,TRBV7-9,few,CASSNTDSKLNTIYF,TGTGCCAGCAGCAACACCGACAGCAAACTAAACACCATATATTTT
.,TRBJ1-1,TRBV9,few,CASSGRADTEAFF,TGTGCCAGCAGCGGCAGGGCGGACACTGAAGCTTTCTTT
TRBD1,TRBJ1-5,TRBV20-1,.,CSASRQGMPQPQHF,TGCAGTGCTAGTAGACAGGGAATGCCTCAGCCCCAGCATTTT
TRBD1,TRBJ1-2,TRBV9,.,CASSFRTQGARGYTF,TGTGCCAGCAGCTTCCGCACACAGGGGGCAAGAGGCTACACCTTC
TRBD1,TRBJ2-3,TRBV12-3/TRBV12-4,few,CASSTRTGSTDTQYF,TGTGCCAGCAGCACCCGGACAGGGAGCACAGATACGCAGTATTTT
TRBD2,TRBJ2-3,TRBV27,.,CATESSGGATDTQYF,TGTGCCACCGAATCTAGCGGGGGGGCCACAGATACGCAGTATTTT
.,TRBJ1-1,TRBV15,.,CATSRGTRGSGGTEAFF,TGTGCCACCAGCAGAGGTACCCGAGGATCAGGAGGCACTGAAGCTTTCTTT
TRBD1,TRBJ2-7,TRBV9,.,CASSVDGTGVYEQYF,TGTGCCAGCAGCGTGGATGGGACAGGGGTCTACGAGCAGTACTTC
.,TRBJ1-1,TRBV19,few,CASRQVAMTEAFF,TGTGCCAGTAGGCAAGTCGCGATGACTGAAGCTTTCTTT
.,TRBJ2-3,TRBV20-1,.,CSVGSRVDTQYF,TGCAGTGTAGGGAGTCGGGTAGATACGCAGTATTTT
.,TRBJ2-3,TRBV4-1,few,CASSQLLDTQYF,TGCGCCAGCAGCCAGTTGTTGGATACGCAGTATTTT
TRBD1,TRBJ2-1,TRBV9,few,CASSLRRTGTGEQFF,TGTGCCAGCAGCCTCCGGAGGACAGGGACTGGTGAGCAGTTCTTC
TRBD1,TRBJ1-6,TRBV6-5,.,CASSNRQGFNSPLHF,TGTGCCAGCAGTAATCGACAGGGTTTTAATTCACCCCTCCACTTT
.,TRBJ1-1,TRBV20-1,.,CSAINPGGTEAFF,TGCAGTGCTATCAACCCGGGGGGAACTGAAGCTTTCTTT
.,TRBJ2-3,TRBV12-3/TRBV12-4,few,CASSFRPNNDTQYF,TGTGCCAGCAGTTTTCGACCTAACAACGATACGCAGTATTTT
TRBD1,TRBJ1-6,TRBV24-1,once,CATSDSKGQGNSPLHF,TGTGCCACCAGTGATTCCAAGGGACAGGGGAATTCACCCCTCCACTTT
TRBD1,TRBJ2-1,TRBV7-3,.,CASSYRDSRNEQFF,TGTGCCAGCAGCTACCGGGACAGTAGGAATGAGCAGTTCTTC
TRBD2,TRBJ2-5,TRBV4-2,few,CASSQEGWTSGGETQYF,TGTGCCAGCAGCCAAGAGGGGTGGACTAGCGGGGGTGAGACCCAGTACTTC
.,TRBJ2-2,TRBV12-3/TRBV12-4,.,CASSSGEGGRDGELFF,TGTGCCAGCAGTTCCGGAGAGGGGGGTCGAGACGGGGAGCTGTTTTTT
.,TRBJ2-1,TRBV12-3/TRBV12-4,few,CASSLPPENEQFF,TGTGCCAGCAGTCTCCCCCCGGAAAATGAGCAGTTCTTC
.,TRBJ2-6,TRBV4-3,.,CASSQDIGPRRAGANVLTF,TGCGCCAGCAGCCAAGATATAGGCCCACGAAGGGCTGGGGCCAACGTCCTGACTTTC
TRBD1,TRBJ2-1,TRBV7-9,.,CASSVPDREVDEQFF,TGTGCCAGCAGCGTCCCGGACAGGGAAGTGGATGAGCAGTTCTTC
TRBD1,TRBJ1-6,TRBV9,few,CASTQDRGHGNSPLHF,TGTGCCAGCACCCAGGACAGGGGGCATGGTAATTCACCCCTCCACTTT
.,TRBJ2-3,TRBV6-5,many,CASSNWADTQYF,TGTGCCAGCTCCAACTGGGCAGATACGCAGTATTTT
.,TRBJ2-1,TRBV7-9,few,CASTEVPRGQGEQFF,TGTGCCAGCACCGAAGTTCCCCGGGGGCAGGGTGAGCAGTTCTTC
.,TRBJ2-2,TRBV7-8,few,CASSNRGRIGELFF,TGTGCCAGCAGCAACCGGGGGCGTATCGGGGAGCTGTTTTTT
TRBD1,TRBJ2-2,TRBV6-2/TRBV6-3,.,CASRGQVHGELFF,TGTGCCAGCCGAGGACAGGTCCACGGGGAGCTGTTTTTT
.,TRBJ1-4,TRBV7-8,few,CASSLAGGTNEKLFF,TGTGCCAGCAGCTTAGCGGGGGGAACTAATGAAAAACTGTTTTTT